The 5 T cell receptor beta chains below all came from one sample that was sequenced in a study of memory CD4+ T cells and cytomegalovirus serostatus. The sort gate was single viable CD3+CD4+CD8-CD45RO+ cells for memory CD4+ T cells. Assay used: immunoSEQ multiplex PCR; TCRdb lists only in-frame clones, some missing. This table holds 50,000 or so clones, roughly 74% found once. Sequencing was carried out using memory CD4+ T cells from blood. Source of these receptors: an adult in good health and CMV-seropositive.

The chain joins TRBV25-1 to TRBJ1-6; D is perhaps TRBD1 (5 bases). V lost 4 bases and J lost 8, with 9 bases in between. The length of the CDR3 is 13 residues. Germline V CDR1 and CDR2: MGHDK, SYGVNS. The DNA for the CDR3 is TGTGCCAGCAGTGCCTTCAGGGATTCACCCCTCCACTTT. The encoded protein is CASSAFRDSPLHF.

This clone was picked up one time. V usage is TRBV7-6 and J usage is TRBJ2-7; 10 nucleotides match TRBD2. This CDR3 contains 15 residues. The junction had 2 bases not matched to a gene; V was cut back by 0 bases and J by 3 bases. Germline V lookup: CDR1 SGHVS, CDR2 FNYEAQ. CDR3 bases: TGTGCCAGCAGCTTAGCCGGACTAGCGGTCTACGAGCAGTACTTC. Encoded protein: CASSLAGLAVYEQYF.

The rearrangement uses TRBV7-6 and TRBJ2-7; D is perhaps TRBD2 (6 bases). The CDR3 runs to 13 residues. The V gene lost 5 bases and the J gene lost 5 bases, with 13 bases spanning the gap. Germline CDR1 SGHVS, CDR2 FNYEAQ. CDR3 DNA: TGTGCCAGCAGCCCAGTTTGGGGGGACGAGCAGTACTTC. This sequence encodes CASSPVWGDEQYF.

The chain uses TRBV6-1 and TRBJ1-4; D not resolved. Germline CDR1 MNHNS, CDR2 SASEGT. Trimming removed 3 bases from V and 3 bases from J, with 8 bases in between. This CDR3 spans 14 amino acids. CDR3 DNA: TGTGCCAGCAGTGAGGCCGGGGCTAATGAAAAACTGTTTTTT. Translated, it gives CASSEAGANEKLFF.

The chain links TRBV19 to TRBJ2-7, with D possibly matching TRBD2 (6 bases). Trimming took off 6 bases at V and 3 bases at J, with 15 bases between the two ends. The germline V gene encodes CDR1 LNHDA and CDR2 SQIVND (reference sequence). This CDR3 is 14 amino acids long. The DNA for the CDR3 is TGTGCCAGTAGATCGGAGCCGGGGGACTACGAGCAGTACTTC. It is translated as CASRSEPGDYEQYF.